This T cell receptor (beta chain) was recovered during a study of CD8+CD57+ T cells in acquired aplastic anemia. Profiles of TCR beta VDJ and CDR3 were generated from a genomic DNA template. TCRdb reanalysed the reads using MiXCR and keeps one entry per CDR3 protein. The sample includes about 180,000 distinct CDR3 sequences, almost 50% seen only once; the top ten take roughly 13%. V was clipped by 4 bases and J by 4 bases, with 10 bases between them. In germline, CDR1 is SNHLY, CDR2 FYNNEI. This CDR3 contains 13 residues. Selection for sequencing was limited to patients who had shown CD8+CD57+ cell expansion by flow cytometry. About this clonotype itself: Without the conserved terminal phenylalanine or tryptophan, this CDR3 likely stems from a read error.

Sequenced material: sorted CD4+, CD8+, or CD8+CD57+ T cells (not recorded which) from PBMCs. The sequence was collected from a human donor with aplastic anemia. The chain employs TRBV2 and TRBJ2-5; D is unresolved. CDR3 DNA sequence: TGTGCCAGCAGTGGAAATAGACGAGAGACCCAGTACGTC. This codes for CASSGNRRETQYV.